A single sample is the source of the 26 T cell receptor beta chains below, sequenced in a study of early T cells in non-severe SARS-CoV-2 infection. TCRdb recomputed calls from the 5' RACE reads with MiXCR, one row per CDR3 protein. Here the sample spans some 71,000 distinct CDR3 sequences, roughly an eighth being singletons. The source material was whole blood. The receptor set was obtained from an adult who was a healthcare worker with PCR-confirmed SARS-CoV-2 infection or an uninfected control (not recorded which).

The chain links TRBV12-3 or TRBV12-4 to TRBJ1-2; D remains unclear. V lost 2 bases to trimming and J lost 9 bases, with 25 bases between them. The CDR3 has 17 amino acids. CDR3 DNA: TGTGCCAGCAGTTTATCGGGCGGAGGATCCTATGATGGTAGCTACACCTTC. This codes for CASSLSGGGSYDGSYTF.

In nucleotides, the CDR3 is TGTGCCAGCAGCTTAGGTTGGAACACTGAAGCTTTCTTT. Its protein is CASSLGWNTEAFF. The chain combines TRBV7-2 with TRBJ1-1, with unresolved D. The CDR3 has 13 residues. Germline CDR1 and CDR2: SGHTA and FQGNSA. The ends were cut back, 1 base at V and 1 base at J, with 4 bases in the middle. Full variable domain (outside the CDR3, taken from reference TRBV7-2 and TRBJ1-1): GAGVSQSPSNKVTEKGKDVELRCDPISGHTALYWYRQSLGQGLEFLIYFQGNSAPDKSGLPSDRFSAERTGGSVSTLTIQRTQQEDSAVYLCASSLGWNTEAFFGQGTRLTVV.

The table lists this clonotype with a few counts. This chain joins TRBV20-1 and TRBJ1-6, with D possibly TRBD1 on 6 matching bases. The CDR3 length is 13 residues. V was clipped by 3 bases and J by 6 bases, with 9 bases between them. Germline-derived CDR1 and CDR2 are DFQATT and SNEGSKA (reference sequence). Here the CDR3 reads CSAREGVNSPLHF. CDR3 DNA sequence: TGCAGTGCTAGGGAGGGGGTTAATTCACCCCTCCACTTT.

This clonotype appeared once. V is TRBV9 and J is TRBJ1-3; 9 bases fit TRBD1. Germline-derived CDR1 and CDR2 are SGDLS and YYNGEE. There are 17 residues in the CDR3. The ends lost 1 base at V and 8 bases at J; junction bases unmatched: 13. The CDR3 here is CASSVLPFADRGDTIYF. The CDR3 bases are TGTGCCAGCAGCGTACTACCCTTCGCGGACAGGGGAGACACCATATATTTT.

This clonotype came up a few times. The CDR3: CASSPKADLETQYF. The DNA for the CDR3 is TGTGCCAGCAGCCCGAAGGCGGATCTGGAGACCCAGTACTTC. The V gene is TRBV7-7, the J gene TRBJ2-5; D is ambiguous. This CDR3 is built from 14 residues. Germline loops: CDR1 SSHAT, CDR2 FNYEAQ (reference sequence). Trimming took off 5 bases at V and 5 bases at J, with 15 bases between the two ends.

This clonotype was seen ten or more times. The chain couples TRBV29-1 to TRBJ2-3; no definite D call. This CDR3 has 12 residues. The V end lost 3 bases, the J end lost 2 bases, and 6 bases lay between the germline ends. Looked up from germline, CDR1 is SQVTM and CDR2 is ANQGSEA. The CDR3 sequence: CSVEFSTDTQYF. In nucleotides, the CDR3 is TGCAGCGTTGAGTTTTCCACAGATACGCAGTATTTT.

The V gene is TRBV5-4, the J gene TRBJ2-3, with D perhaps being TRBD1 or TRBD2 (5 bases each). The V end lost 1 base, the J end lost 2 bases, and 11 bases lay between the germline ends. CDR3 length equals 15 residues. In germline, CDR1 is SGHNT, CDR2 YYREEE (reference sequence). This chain's CDR3 is CASSLRWGNTDTQYF. The CDR3 region has the DNA TGTGCCAGCAGCTTGAGGTGGGGGAACACAGATACGCAGTATTTT. Combining the CDR3 with reference TRBV5-4 and TRBJ2-3 gives the whole variable domain ETGVTQSPTHLIKTRGQQVTLRCSSQSGHNTVSWYQQALGQGPQFIFQYYREEENGRGNFPPRFSGLQFPNYSSELNVNALELDDSALYLCASSLRWGNTDTQYFGPGTRLTVL.

This clonotype occurred a few times. This chain uses TRBV27 with TRBJ2-2, with TRBD1 as a possible D gene (5 bases). The CDR3 is made up of 16 amino acids. CDR1 MNHEY and CDR2 SMNVEV come from the germline V gene (reference sequence). The V end lost 1 base, the J end lost 2 bases, and 11 bases lay between the germline ends. As DNA, the CDR3 is TGTGCCAGCAGTTTATGGGGCAAGCTTAACACCGGGGAGCTGTTTTTT. Its translation: CASSLWGKLNTGELFF.

The chain carries TRBV6-6 and TRBJ1-1, with TRBD1 as a possible D gene (5 bases). Deletions cut 2 bases from V and 3 bases from J, with 7 bases between. CDR3 length equals 13 residues. Germline V gene data show CDR1 as MNHNY and CDR2 as SVGAGI (reference sequence). CDR3 region: CASSYTGYTEAFF. In nucleotides, the CDR3 is TGTGCCAGCAGTTACACAGGTTACACTGAAGCTTTCTTT.

This clonotype was detected only a few times. The rearrangement links TRBV6-5 to TRBJ1-4, with TRBD1 as a possible D gene (6 bases). Deletions cut 7 bases from V and 4 bases from J, with 13 bases between. Germline values: CDR1 MNHEY, CDR2 SVGAGI. The CDR3 covers 14 residues. The CDR3 is CASTRTVNNEKLFF. DNA for the CDR3: TGTGCCAGCACCCGGACAGTCAATAATGAAAAACTGTTTTTT.

This clonotype has only a few counts. The rearrangement joins TRBV5-4 to TRBJ2-1; no clear D. The germline V and J ends were trimmed by 0 bases and 5 bases, with 9 bases remaining between them. There are 14 residues in the CDR3. The germline gives CDR1 SGHNT, CDR2 YYREEE (reference sequence). In DNA form, the CDR3 reads TGTGCCAGCAGCTTGGTAGGCAGAAACAATGAGCAGTTCTTC. It is translated as CASSLVGRNNEQFF.

This clonotype has ten or more counts. The chain has TRBV2 and TRBJ2-7, with no clear D. This CDR3 has 12 residues. In germline, CDR1 is SNHLY, CDR2 FYNNEI. V shed 1 base and J shed 3 bases, with 4 bases lying between them. The CDR3 DNA follows: TGTGCCAGCAGTGAAGGGGGCTACGAGCAGTACTTC. Residues: CASSEGGYEQYF.

This clonotype was observed at least ten times. The V gene is TRBV9, the J gene TRBJ1-2; D unclear. Germline V CDR1 and CDR2: SGDLS, YYNGEE. Trimming took 0 bases from V and 5 from J, leaving 11 bases between them. The length of the CDR3 is 14 residues. The DNA of the CDR3 is TGTGCCAGCAGCGTAGGTCCGGATGGGTATGGCTACACCTTC. This encodes CASSVGPDGYGYTF.

The chain links TRBV27 to TRBJ1-6; D gene uncertain. Deletions cut 6 bases from V and 8 bases from J, with 11 bases between. The CDR3 is 13 amino acids. CDR1 and CDR2 (germline): MNHEY, SMNVEV (reference sequence). In DNA form, the CDR3 reads TGTGCCAGCAGATTGTTTTCGGATTCACCCCTCCACTTT. It yields the protein CASRLFSDSPLHF.

Many counts were recorded for this clonotype. The genes are TRBV11-2 and TRBJ1-5; a weak D match, TRBD1 (6 bases). CDR3 length equals 13 residues. Trimming shortened V by 3 bases and J by 4 bases, and 7 bases separated the two germline ends. The germline CDR1 and CDR2 sequences are SGHAT and FQNNGV. The CDR3 coding sequence is TGTGCCAGCAGCTTGGGACAAAATCAGCCCCAGCATTTT. This encodes CASSLGQNQPQHF.

In regard to this clonotype: Given a much more abundant clone one base away, this may be a read error. CDR3 bases: TGTGCCAGCAGCACCGACATGATAGAGACCAAGTACTTC. It translates to CASSTDMIETKYF. The rearrangement links TRBV11-1 to TRBJ2-5; D is unresolved. Germline CDR1 and CDR2: SGHAT and FQDESV (reference sequence). The CDR3 loop spans 13 amino acids.

In its sample, this clonotype was seen once. The J gene is TRBJ1-6, the V gene TRBV10-2, with a possible D match to TRBD1 (5 bases). With 5 bases removed from V and 9 bases from J, the gap between germline ends came to 20 bases. Per the germline V gene, CDR1 is WSHSY and CDR2 is SAAADI. This CDR3 contains 16 residues. The CDR3 loop reads CASSHPRLGGVSPLHF. CDR3 bases: TGCGCCAGCAGTCACCCTCGACTGGGAGGGGTTTCACCCCTCCACTTT.

This clonotype was seen ten or more times. This rearrangement joins TRBV9 to TRBJ1-2; 7 positions agree with TRBD1. The V gene's germline CDR1 is SGDLS and CDR2 YYNGEE. The CDR3 extends over 14 amino acids. The J segment lost 0 bases and the V segment lost 3 bases, leaving 2 bases of the junction unmatched. CDR3 in DNA: TGTGCCAGCAGCGCGGGACAGACTAACTATGGCTACACCTTC. Translation: CASSAGQTNYGYTF.

The chain links TRBV3-1 to TRBJ2-1; 11 nucleotides align to TRBD2. The CDR3 has 17 residues. V lost 3 bases, J lost 7 bases, and 11 bases stayed unmatched. Germline V gene lookup returns CDR1 LGHDT and CDR2 YNNKEL (reference sequence). The CDR3 sequence: CASSQRIETSGGNEQFF. The CDR3, as DNA: TGTGCCAGCAGCCAGAGGATAGAAACTAGCGGGGGAAATGAGCAGTTCTTC.

This clonotype was detected only a few times. This chain uses TRBV18 with TRBJ1-1; D not certain. Trimming shortened V by 2 bases and J by 0 bases, and 13 bases separated the two germline ends. The CDR3 runs to 16 residues. CDR1 is KGHSH, CDR2 LQKENI, per germline. DNA for the CDR3: TGTGCCAGCTCACCATACGAACGGGCCATGAACACTGAAGCTTTCTTT. Amino acids: CASSPYERAMNTEAFF.

This sequence joins TRBV28 and TRBJ1-2; TRBD1 might be the D (5 bases). This CDR3 has 13 residues. Trimming removed 5 bases at V and 4 bases at J, with 11 bases between. Germline V CDR1 and CDR2: MDHEN, SYDVKM. In DNA, the CDR3 is TGTGCCAGCAGTCAAGACAGTGTCTATGGCTACACCTTC. This translates into CASSQDSVYGYTF.

This clonotype was seen more than once but under ten times. DNA for the CDR3: TGTGCCAGCAGCCTTCTCAGCGGGGGCGGAGAGCAGTACTTC. Translating gives CASSLLSGGGEQYF. V usage is TRBV5-4 and J usage is TRBJ2-7, with 8 bases fitting TRBD2. Germline values: CDR1 SGHNT, CDR2 YYREEE (reference sequence). V lost 4 bases to trimming and J lost 7 bases; unmatched junction nucleotides: 10. The length of the CDR3 is 14 residues.

This clonotype was seen more than once but under ten times. The gene calls are TRBV29-1 and TRBJ1-1; D might be TRBD1 (6 bases). V shed 7 bases and J shed 5 bases, with 11 bases lying between them. The CDR3 runs to 11 residues. Germline V lookup: CDR1 SQVTM, CDR2 ANQGSEA. The CDR3 is CSGHQGTEAFF. The CDR3 coding sequence is TGCAGCGGACACCAGGGGACTGAAGCTTTCTTT.

In regard to this clonotype: The germline gene is not matched at one end of the junction; a read error may be the cause. This sequence joins TRBV28 and TRBJ1-6; 7 bases fit TRBD1. This CDR3 has 12 amino acids. Looked up from germline, CDR1 is MDHEN and CDR2 is SYDVKM. CDR3 in DNA: TGTGCCAGCAGTTTCCCAGGGGGGGCAAGGGACTTT. As protein: CASSFPGGARDF.

This clonotype was detected ten times or more. The chain carries TRBV6-4 and TRBJ2-3; no clear D gene. V was shortened by 0 bases and J by 0 bases, with 13 bases between the two germline ends. CDR3 length equals 17 residues. Germline-derived CDR1 and CDR2 are MRHNA and SNTAGT. CDR3 sequence: CASSDSPGGASTDTQYF. The DNA of the CDR3 is TGTGCCAGCAGTGACTCACCCGGCGGAGCTAGCACAGATACGCAGTATTTT.

There are a few counts of this clonotype. The chain uses TRBV28 and TRBJ2-7, with D unresolved. V was trimmed by 8 bases and J by 5 bases, leaving 19 bases between them. The CDR3 has 14 amino acids. Germline V gene sequence: CDR1 MDHEN, CDR2 SYDVKM. The CDR3 is CASRQAILPHEQYF. DNA of the CDR3: TGTGCCAGCCGCCAAGCCATTCTCCCCCACGAGCAGTACTTC.